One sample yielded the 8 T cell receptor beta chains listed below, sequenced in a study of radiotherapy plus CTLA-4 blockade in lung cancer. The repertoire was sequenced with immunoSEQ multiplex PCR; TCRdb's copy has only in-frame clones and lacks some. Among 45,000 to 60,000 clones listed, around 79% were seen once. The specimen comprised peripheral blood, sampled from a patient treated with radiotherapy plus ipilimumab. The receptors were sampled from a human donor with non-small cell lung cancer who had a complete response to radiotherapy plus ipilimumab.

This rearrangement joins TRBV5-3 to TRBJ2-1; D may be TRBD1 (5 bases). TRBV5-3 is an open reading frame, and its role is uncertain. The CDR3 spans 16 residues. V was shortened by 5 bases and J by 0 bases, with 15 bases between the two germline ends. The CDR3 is CARSHRPSVSYNEQFF. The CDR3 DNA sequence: TGTGCCAGAAGTCACAGGCCCTCCGTCTCCTACAATGAGCAGTTCTTC.

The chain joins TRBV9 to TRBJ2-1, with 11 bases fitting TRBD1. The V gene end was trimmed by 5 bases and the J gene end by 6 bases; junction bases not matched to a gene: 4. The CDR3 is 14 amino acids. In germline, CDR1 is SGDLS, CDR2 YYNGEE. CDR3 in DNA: TGTGCCAGCAGAGCCGGGACAGGGGGCAATGAGCAGTTCTTC. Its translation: CASRAGTGGNEQFF.

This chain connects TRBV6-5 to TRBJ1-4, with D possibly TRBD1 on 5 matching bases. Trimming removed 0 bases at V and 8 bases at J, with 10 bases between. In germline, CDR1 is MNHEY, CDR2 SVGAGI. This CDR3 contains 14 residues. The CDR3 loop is CASSYSSQGEKLFF. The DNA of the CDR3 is TGTGCCAGCAGTTACTCCAGTCAGGGCGAAAAACTGTTTTTT.

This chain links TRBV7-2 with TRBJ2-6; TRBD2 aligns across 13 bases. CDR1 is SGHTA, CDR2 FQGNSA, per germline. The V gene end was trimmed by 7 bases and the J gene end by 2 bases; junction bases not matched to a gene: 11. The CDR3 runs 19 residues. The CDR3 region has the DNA TGTGCCAGCACTATGGGACTAGCGGGATTCGGGGCTGGGGCCAACGTCCTGACTTTC. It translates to CASTMGLAGFGAGANVLTF.

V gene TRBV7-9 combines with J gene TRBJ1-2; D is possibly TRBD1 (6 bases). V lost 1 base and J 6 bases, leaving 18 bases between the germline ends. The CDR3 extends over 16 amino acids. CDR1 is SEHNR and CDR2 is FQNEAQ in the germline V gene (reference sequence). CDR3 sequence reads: CASSLGSTGRMHGYTF. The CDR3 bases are TGTGCCAGCAGCTTAGGCTCGACAGGTAGGATGCATGGCTACACCTTC.

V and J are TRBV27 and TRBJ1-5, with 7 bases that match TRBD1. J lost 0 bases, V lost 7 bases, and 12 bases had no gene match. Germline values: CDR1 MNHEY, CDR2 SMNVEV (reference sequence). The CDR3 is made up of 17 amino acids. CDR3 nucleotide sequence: TGTGCCAGCACCTTACGGACAGGTAGATATAGCAATCAGCCCCAGCATTTT. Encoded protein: CASTLRTGRYSNQPQHF.

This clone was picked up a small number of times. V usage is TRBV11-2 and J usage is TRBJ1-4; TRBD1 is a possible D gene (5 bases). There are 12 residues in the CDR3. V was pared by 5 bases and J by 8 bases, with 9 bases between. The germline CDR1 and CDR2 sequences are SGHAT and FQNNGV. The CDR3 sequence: CASSPQAEKLFF. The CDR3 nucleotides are TGTGCCAGCAGCCCACAGGCGGAAAAACTGTTTTTT.

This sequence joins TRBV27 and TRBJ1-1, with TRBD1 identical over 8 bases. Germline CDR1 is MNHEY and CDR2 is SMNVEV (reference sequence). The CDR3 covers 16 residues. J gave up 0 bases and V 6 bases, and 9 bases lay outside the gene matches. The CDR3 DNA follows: TGTGCCAGCAGGAGACAGGGGCCCTCCATGAACACTGAAGCTTTCTTT. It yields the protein CASRRQGPSMNTEAFF.